This is a list of T cell receptor beta chains from one sample in a study of blood T cells in healthy people across ages. TCRdb called the 5' RACE reads again in MiXCR, with one record for every CDR3 protein. Altogether 800,000 to 1,000,000 distinct CDR3 sequences are present, roughly 48% being singletons, with the ten largest covering 10% to 15%. Sequenced material: blood. The receptors originated from a man aged 25-40 years in good health. Both conserved end residues are part of each CDR3. The D gene is left open where the match is weak. The size entry is marked missing in some rows and otherwise reads once, few, many or a size class.

D gene: TRBD2; J gene: TRBJ2-7; clone size: few; V gene: TRBV4-3; CDR3 protein: CASSQGRGNEQYF; CDR3 DNA: TGCGCCAGCAGCCAAGGGCGGGGGAACGAGCAGTACTTC
D gene: .; J gene: TRBJ1-2; clone size: many; V gene: TRBV6-6; CDR3 protein: CASSSLGYTF; CDR3 DNA: TGTGCCAGCAGTTCCCTCGGCTACACCTTC
D gene: .; J gene: TRBJ2-7; clone size: .; V gene: TRBV20-1; CDR3 protein: CSARDPGLSHYEQYF; CDR3 DNA: TGCAGTGCTAGAGACCCGGGACTTTCTCACTACGAGCAGTACTTC
D gene: .; J gene: TRBJ2-7; clone size: .; V gene: TRBV28; CDR3 protein: CASSLTGRAAEQYF; CDR3 DNA: TGTGCCAGCAGTTTGACCGGGCGAGCGGCCGAGCAGTACTTC
D gene: TRBD2; J gene: TRBJ2-1; clone size: .; V gene: TRBV6-1; CDR3 protein: CASRGLAGYAYNEQFF; CDR3 DNA: TGTGCCAGCAGGGGACTAGCAGGTTACGCCTACAATGAGCAGTTCTTC
D gene: .; J gene: TRBJ2-7; clone size: .; V gene: TRBV29-1; CDR3 protein: CSGSGAGRWVEKTQYF; CDR3 DNA: TGCAGCGGATCGGGGGCAGGTCGTTGGGTTGAGAAAACCCAGTACTTC
D gene: .; J gene: TRBJ1-6; clone size: .; V gene: TRBV4-2; CDR3 protein: CASSQERTPNSPLHF; CDR3 DNA: TGTGCCAGCAGCCAAGAAAGGACACCTAATTCACCCCTCCACTTT
D gene: .; J gene: TRBJ2-7; clone size: .; V gene: TRBV25-1; CDR3 protein: CASSRRAYEQYF; CDR3 DNA: TGTGCCAGCAGTCGTAGGGCCTACGAGCAGTACTTC
D gene: .; J gene: TRBJ2-7; clone size: .; V gene: TRBV20-1; CDR3 protein: CSAREPVPPYNEQYF; CDR3 DNA: TGCAGTGCTAGAGAACCGGTGCCTCCCTACAATGAGCAGTACTTC
D gene: .; J gene: TRBJ1-5; clone size: .; V gene: TRBV7-2; CDR3 protein: CASSSRTLGNQPQHF; CDR3 DNA: TGTGCCAGCAGCTCCCGTACTCTCGGCAATCAGCCCCAGCATTTT
D gene: .; J gene: TRBJ2-7; clone size: .; V gene: TRBV27; CDR3 protein: CASSYRGAGSYEQYF; CDR3 DNA: TGTGCCAGCAGTTATCGGGGGGCGGGCTCCTACGAGCAGTACTTC
D gene: .; J gene: TRBJ1-2; clone size: few; V gene: TRBV3-1; CDR3 protein: CASSQGGGTYYGYTF; CDR3 DNA: TGTGCCAGCAGCCAAGGTGGTGGGACGTACTATGGCTACACCTTC
D gene: .; J gene: TRBJ1-5; clone size: many; V gene: TRBV4-2; CDR3 protein: CASSQDAVGPGQPQHF; CDR3 DNA: TGTGCCAGCAGCCAAGACGCCGTAGGACCTGGACAGCCCCAGCATTTT
D gene: TRBD1; J gene: TRBJ2-1; clone size: .; V gene: TRBV24-1; CDR3 protein: CATSKQGDLYNKQFF; CDR3 DNA: TGTGCCACCAGTAAACAGGGGGATCTCTACAATAAGCAGTTCTTC
D gene: .; J gene: TRBJ2-1; clone size: .; V gene: TRBV20-1; CDR3 protein: CSAVKVGGSNEQFF; CDR3 DNA: TGCAGTGCCGTCAAGGTTGGGGGGAGCAATGAGCAGTTCTTC
D gene: .; J gene: TRBJ1-1; clone size: .; V gene: TRBV3-1; CDR3 protein: CASSQMVNTEAFF; CDR3 DNA: TGTGCCAGCAGCCAAATGGTGAACACTGAAGCTTTCTTT
D gene: .; J gene: TRBJ1-2; clone size: .; V gene: TRBV6-1; CDR3 protein: CASSENRVVYGYTF; CDR3 DNA: TGTGCCAGCAGTGAAAACAGAGTCGTATATGGCTACACCTTC
D gene: TRBD1; J gene: TRBJ2-1; clone size: .; V gene: TRBV28; CDR3 protein: CASSYPGTGGTNEQFF; CDR3 DNA: TGTGCCAGCAGTTACCCCGGGACAGGGGGGACTAATGAGCAGTTCTTC
D gene: .; J gene: TRBJ2-7; clone size: .; V gene: TRBV7-2; CDR3 protein: CASSLAGPSQAQYF; CDR3 DNA: TGTGCCAGCAGCTTAGCGGGACCGTCCCAGGCGCAGTACTTC
D gene: .; J gene: TRBJ2-3; clone size: .; V gene: TRBV6-1; CDR3 protein: CASSENDLTDTQYF; CDR3 DNA: TGTGCCAGCAGTGAAAACGACCTCACAGATACGCAGTATTTT